The rows below give T cell receptor beta chains drawn from one sample of a study of blood T cell repertoires in COVID-19. The method was immunoSEQ multiplex PCR; TCRdb's version includes in-frame clones alone and lacks a portion of them. The sample records some 150,000 clones, roughly 86% being singletons. Material: peripheral blood. The source is a man in his 70s with acute or convalescent COVID-19. CDR3s include the opening cysteine and the closing phenylalanine or tryptophan. D genes are given only for firm matches. Expanded clones get a size class; other rows say once, few or many, or leave the size out.

TRBD2	TRBJ2-3	NA	TRBV5-4	TGTGCCAGCAGCCGGGACTATAAAGATACGCAGTATTTT	CASSRDYKDTQYF
NA	TRBJ1-2	few	TRBV5-6	TGTGCCAGCAGCTTAGGGGCTCTTTCTAACTATGGCTACACCTTC	CASSLGALSNYGYTF
NA	TRBJ2-2	NA	TRBV6-5	TGTGCCAGCAGAAATTCGTTGAACACCGGGGAGCTGTTTTTT	CASRNSLNTGELFF
TRBD2	TRBJ2-3	NA	TRBV2	TGTGCCAGCAATCGACTAGCGGGGGCCGGGGATACGCAGTATTTT	CASNRLAGAGDTQYF
NA	TRBJ2-5	NA	TRBV7-9	TGTGCCAGCAGCTTATTCGGTAGGGGCCAAGAGACCCAGTACTTC	CASSLFGRGQETQYF
NA	TRBJ2-3	NA	TRBV5-1	TGCGCCAGCAGCTTGGTTCGGGGGAAAACAGATACGCAGTATTTT	CASSLVRGKTDTQYF
NA	TRBJ1-2	NA	TRBV24-1	TGTGCCACCAGTGATTCGGGGTACCCAGGGGACTATGGCTACACCTTC	CATSDSGYPGDYGYTF
TRBD2	TRBJ2-1	once	TRBV5-1	TGCGCCAGCAGCCTCCTGGTGGGGGGGTCCTCCTACAATGAGCAGTTCTTC	CASSLLVGGSSYNEQFF
TRBD1	TRBJ2-1	NA	TRBV28	TGTGCCAGCAGGACAGGGCGGGCCTACAATGAGCAGTTCTTC	CASRTGRAYNEQFF
NA	TRBJ1-4	NA	TRBV28	TGTGCCAGCAGCAGGGGAACTAATGAAAAACTGTTTTTT	CASSRGTNEKLFF
TRBD2	TRBJ2-2	NA	TRBV5-1	TGCGCCAGCAGCCCGCCGAGAATAGCGGGGGGGCCCGGGGAGCTGTTTTTT	CASSPPRIAGGPGELFF
NA	TRBJ1-2	NA	TRBV27	TGTGCCAGCAGTTTATCCCGGGACACCTATGGCTACACCTTC	CASSLSRDTYGYTF
TRBD2	TRBJ2-7	NA	TRBV10-1	TGCGCCAGCAGTGGACTAGCGGACTACGAGCAGTACTTC	CASSGLADYEQYF
NA	TRBJ2-3	NA	TRBV6-1	TGTGCCAGCAGTGATGGGATTAGCGGAACAGATACGCAGTATTTT	CASSDGISGTDTQYF
NA	TRBJ1-6	NA	TRBV30	TGTGCCTGGAGTGTATCGGGAGCCAACTATAATTCACCCCTCCACTTT	CAWSVSGANYNSPLHF
NA	TRBJ1-1	few	TRBV19	TGTGCCAGTAGTATAGTGTCCCCAAACACTGAAGCTTTCTTT	CASSIVSPNTEAFF
TRBD1	TRBJ1-6	NA	TRBV5-1	TGCGCCAGCAGCTTGGGCCCTGGGACAGTAAATTCACCCCTCCACTTT	CASSLGPGTVNSPLHF
TRBD2	TRBJ2-5	NA	TRBV10-1	TGCGCCAGCAGTGAGTCCTGGACTAGCGGGAGCAGGGAGACCCAGTACTTC	CASSESWTSGSRETQYF
NA	TRBJ2-7	NA	TRBV5-5	TGTGCCAGCAGACGGGGAGATCTGATCCGGGGAGAGCAGTACTTC	CASRRGDLIRGEQYF
NA	TRBJ2-2	NA	TRBV5-1	TGCGCCAGCAGCTTGTCCAACAGCATGGACACCGGGGAGCTGTTTTTT	CASSLSNSMDTGELFF
NA	TRBJ1-1	NA	TRBV19	TGTGCCAGTAGTAAAAGGGGCACTGAAGCTTTCTTT	CASSKRGTEAFF
TRBD2	TRBJ2-3	once	TRBV5-1	TGCGCCAGCAGCCCCATTTTAGCGGGAGGAGATACGCAGTATTTT	CASSPILAGGDTQYF
NA	TRBJ1-5	NA	TRBV12-1	TGTGCCAGCAGCCACACGCCGGAACCTTGGACTCTTAAGCCCCAGCATTTT	CASSHTPEPWTLKPQHF
NA	TRBJ1-5	NA	TRBV7-2	TGTGCCAGCAGCTTTGGGGCCCATCAGCCCCAGCATTTT	CASSFGAHQPQHF
NA	TRBJ1-1	NA	TRBV29-1	TGCAGCGTCTCTGAAGCTTTCTTT	CSVSEAFF
NA	TRBJ2-1	NA	TRBV11-3	TGTGCCAGCAGCCCTGGAAATAGGCGGAATAGGGAGCAGTTCTTC	CASSPGNRRNREQFF
TRBD1	TRBJ1-6	NA	TRBV28	TGTGCCAGCAGCACGACAGGGTTAAGGTCACCCCTCCACTTT	CASSTTGLRSPLHF
NA	TRBJ1-1	NA	TRBV5-1	TGCGCCAGCAGCTGGGGAAGCGGGGCAGGTGAAGCTTTCTTT	CASSWGSGAGEAFF
TRBD2	TRBJ2-7	NA	TRBV18	TGTGCCAGCTCACCGAGGAGCGGGAGGGTCTACGAGCAGTACTTC	CASSPRSGRVYEQYF
NA	TRBJ1-6	NA	TRBV7-9	TGTGCCAGCAGCATCTCAGGGGATTCACCCCTCCACTTT	CASSISGDSPLHF
TRBD2	TRBJ2-3	NA	TRBV11-2	TGTGCCAGCAGCTCAAGACTAGCGGGCACAGATACGCAGTATTTT	CASSSRLAGTDTQYF
NA	TRBJ1-6	NA	TRBV6-5	TGTGCCAGCACAGCAGGGAATTCACCCCTCCACTTT	CASTAGNSPLHF
TRBD1	TRBJ1-1	NA	TRBV25-1	TGTGCCAGCAGTGATTGGGACAGAACTCCTACTATGAACACTGAAGCTTTCTTT	CASSDWDRTPTMNTEAFF
TRBD1	TRBJ1-4	many	TRBV16	TGTGCCAGCAGCCCCGGCGGGACAGGGAATGAAAAACTGTTTTTT	CASSPGGTGNEKLFF
NA	TRBJ2-1	NA	TRBV25-1	TGTGCCAGCAGTGATGTAGGGGGGGCCTCCTACAATGAGCAGTTCTTC	CASSDVGGASYNEQFF
TRBD1	TRBJ2-2	NA	TRBV6-1	TGTGCCAGCAGTGAAGCTCCAGGGGGCCGCACCGGGGAGCTGTTTTTT	CASSEAPGGRTGELFF
TRBD2	TRBJ2-1	NA	TRBV6-5	TGTGCCAGCAGCCCAGGACTAGCTTACAATGAGCAGTTCTTC	CASSPGLAYNEQFF
TRBD2	TRBJ2-1	NA	TRBV19	TGTGCCAGTAGTATCCGACTAGCGGGAGTGAATTATAATGAGCAGTTCTTC	CASSIRLAGVNYNEQFF
TRBD1	TRBJ2-7	many	TRBV12-3/TRBV12-4	TGTGCCAGCACCAAACAGGGGTCTTACGAGCAGTACTTC	CASTKQGSYEQYF
TRBD2	TRBJ2-3	NA	TRBV10-3	TGTGCCATCAGTGATGGTCGGGGGGGCCAGGATACGCAGTATTTT	CAISDGRGGQDTQYF
NA	TRBJ1-2	NA	TRBV4-3	TGCGCCAGCAGCCAGGACTGGGCAACGGGGGGCTACACCTTC	CASSQDWATGGYTF
NA	TRBJ2-7	NA	TRBV20-1	TGCAGTGCTCGGGGGGCGCACGAGCAGTACTTC	CSARGAHEQYF
NA	TRBJ1-1	NA	TRBV19	TGTGCCAGTCATCAGCGTTGGGGCTTCTTT	CASHQRWGFF
TRBD1	TRBJ1-5	NA	TRBV5-1	TGCGCCAGCAGCCCAACGACAGGGGGCTACAATCAGCCCCAGCATTTT	CASSPTTGGYNQPQHF
TRBD2	TRBJ2-5	NA	TRBV28	TGTGCCAGTGCGGGGGGGCCGAGGACCCAGTACTTC	CASAGGPRTQYF
TRBD1	TRBJ2-2	NA	TRBV2	TGTGCCAGCACTCCAGGGGGCGCGAACACCGGGGAGCTGTTTTTT	CASTPGGANTGELFF
TRBD1	TRBJ2-6	NA	TRBV18	TGTGCCAGCTCACAACCGGGACAGGGCTCTGGGGCCAACGTCCTGACTTTC	CASSQPGQGSGANVLTF
TRBD1	TRBJ1-5	NA	TRBV4-1	TGCGCCAGCAGCCAAGAAGGGGTTACTACAGGGGACCAGGATCAGCCCCAGCATTTT	CASSQEGVTTGDQDQPQHF